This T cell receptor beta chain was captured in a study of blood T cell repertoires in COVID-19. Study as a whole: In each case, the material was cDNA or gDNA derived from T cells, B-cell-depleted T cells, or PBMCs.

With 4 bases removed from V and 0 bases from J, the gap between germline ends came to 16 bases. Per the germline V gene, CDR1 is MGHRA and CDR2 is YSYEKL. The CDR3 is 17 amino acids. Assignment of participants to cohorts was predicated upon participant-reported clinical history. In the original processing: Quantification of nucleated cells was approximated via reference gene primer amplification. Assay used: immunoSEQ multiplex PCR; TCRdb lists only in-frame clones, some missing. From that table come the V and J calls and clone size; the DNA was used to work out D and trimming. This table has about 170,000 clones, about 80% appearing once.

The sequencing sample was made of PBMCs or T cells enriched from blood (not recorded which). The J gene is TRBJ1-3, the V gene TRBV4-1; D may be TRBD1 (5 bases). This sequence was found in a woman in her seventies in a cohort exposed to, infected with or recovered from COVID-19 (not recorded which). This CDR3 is CASSLSRDGSSGNTIYF. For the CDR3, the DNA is TGCGCCAGCAGCCTGAGCCGGGACGGGAGCTCTGGAAACACCATATATTTT.